These 18 T cell receptor beta chains were sequenced from one sample in a study of chemoradiotherapy in HPV16-positive cancers. Profiling relied on immunoSEQ multiplex PCR, and the TCRdb table lists in-frame clones only, not all of them. The sample contains some 6,600 clones, over 70% of which appear only once. The specimen was tumor tissue, collected from a patient who underwent chemoradiotherapy. The receptors stem from a human donor with HPV-associated anogenital cancer.

CDR3 nucleotides: TGTGCCAGCAGCTTTGGGTGGGAGAAGGAAGAGACCCAGTACTTC. Translation gives CASSFGWEKEETQYF. The chain joins TRBV7-9 to TRBJ2-5; the D gene is possibly TRBD2 (5 bases). CDR3 size: 15 residues. V was clipped by 3 bases and J by 3 bases, with 14 bases between them. Germline loops: CDR1 SEHNR, CDR2 FQNEAQ (reference sequence).

In this sample, this clone turned up once. The chain's CDR3 is CASSTALTDTQYF. CDR3 DNA sequence: TGTGCCAGTAGTACGGCCCTTACAGATACGCAGTATTTT. This chain joins TRBV19 and TRBJ2-3; no clear D. The CDR3 is made up of 13 amino acids. V lost 4 bases and J 3 bases, leaving 8 bases between the germline ends. Per germline, CDR1 LNHDA and CDR2 SQIVND (reference sequence).

This clone was detected a few times. This chain links TRBV30 with TRBJ1-3; TRBD1 might be the D (6 bases). Germline V CDR1 and CDR2: GTSNPN, SVGIG (reference sequence). The CDR3 consists of 11 residues. The CDR3 region has the DNA TGTGCGCGGGGGCAGGGAAACACCATATATTTT. Its translation: CARGQGNTIYF.

The J gene is TRBJ1-1, the V gene TRBV6-5; 9 bases align to TRBD1. Germline CDR1 is MNHEY and CDR2 is SVGAGI. J gave up 7 bases and V 6 bases, and 6 bases lay outside the gene matches. The CDR3 runs 13 residues. CDR3 residues: CASRPRDRVEAFF. The CDR3 bases are TGTGCCAGCAGACCTCGGGACAGGGTTGAAGCTTTCTTT.

Note on this clone: One end of the junction does not line up with germline, which may come from a read error. The CDR3 loop is CASSLVVAENEKLFF. In DNA form, the CDR3 reads TGTGCTAGCAGCTTAGTTGTCGCAGAAAATGAAAAACTGTTTTTT. The chain links TRBV11-2 to TRBJ1-4, with D hard to call. The CDR3 loop spans 15 amino acids. The germline V gene encodes CDR1 SGHAT and CDR2 FQNNGV.

Here the CDR3 DNA reads TGTGCCAGCTCACCAAAGCGGGGCACTAGCACAGATACGCAGTATTTT. Its translation is CASSPKRGTSTDTQYF. The chain is built from TRBV18 and TRBJ2-3; 7 nucleotides agree with TRBD2. CDR3 length: 16 residues. V trimming: 2 bases; J trimming: 0 bases; junction bases outside the gene matches: 5. The germline gives CDR1 KGHSH, CDR2 LQKENI.

The chain couples TRBV28 to TRBJ2-1; D is perhaps TRBD2 (6 bases). V was pared by 10 bases and J by 5 bases, with 24 bases between. Germline assignment: CDR1 MDHEN and CDR2 SYDVKM. This CDR3 has 16 residues. The CDR3 protein is CATIRRTGTHNNEQFF. For the CDR3, the DNA is TGTGCCACAATCCGACGGACCGGGACTCACAACAATGAGCAGTTCTTC.

The chain has TRBV5-1 and TRBJ2-7; TRBD1 is a possible D gene (6 bases). The V gene lost 0 bases and the J gene lost 6 bases, with 16 bases spanning the gap. CDR3 length: 15 amino acids. Germline V lookup: CDR1 SGHRS, CDR2 YFSETQ. The CDR3 coding sequence is TGCGCCAGCAGCTTGGGGACACAGGGTCTCGCCGAGCAGTACTTC. Protein sequence: CASSLGTQGLAEQYF.

This chain uses TRBV29-1 with TRBJ2-2; D gene uncertain. V lost 4 bases and J lost 4, with 4 bases in between. Per germline, CDR1 SQVTM and CDR2 ANQGSEA. This CDR3 is built from 11 residues. The DNA for the CDR3 is TGCAGCGTTGGTCTCACCGGGGAGCTGTTTTTT. Amino acids: CSVGLTGELFF.

The table lists this clone with a few counts. This chain connects TRBV19 to TRBJ1-1; tentative D call: TRBD1 (5 bases). Trimming removed 1 base from V and 8 bases from J, with 23 bases in between. The CDR3 length is 17 residues. Germline V gene sequence: CDR1 LNHDA, CDR2 SQIVND (reference sequence). CDR3 residues: CASSIGTGQGGPPEAFF. CDR3 sequence (DNA): TGTGCCAGTAGTATAGGTACTGGGCAGGGCGGGCCCCCAGAAGCTTTCTTT. The full variable domain, with the rest looked up from reference TRBV19 and TRBJ1-1, is DGGITQSPKYLFRKEGQNVTLSCEQNLNHDAMYWYRQDPGQGLRLIYYSQIVNDFQKGDIAEGYSVSREKKESFPLTVTSAQKNPTAFYLCASSIGTGQGGPPEAFFGQGTRLTVV.

As to this clone: Distinct nucleotide sequences in the sample also encode this CDR3. The rearrangement links TRBV5-4 to TRBJ2-7; tentatively, D is TRBD2 (6 bases). Germline CDR1 is SGHNT and CDR2 is YYREEE (reference sequence). CDR3 length equals 13 residues. Trimming left V 0 bases short and J 6 bases short, with 10 bases between. The chain's CDR3 is CASSLAPGGEQYF. The CDR3 nucleotides are TGTGCCAGCAGCTTGGCGCCCGGGGGCGAGCAGTACTTC. The whole variable domain, filled in from reference TRBV5-4 and TRBJ2-7, reads ETGVTQSPTHLIKTRGQQVTLRCSSQSGHNTVSWYQQALGQGPQFIFQYYREEENGRGNFPPRFSGLQFPNYSSELNVNALELDDSALYLCASSLAPGGEQYFGPGTRLTVT.

This clone was seen only once. The V call is TRBV28, the J call TRBJ2-5; TRBD2 aligns across 11 bases. Per the germline V gene, CDR1 is MDHEN and CDR2 is SYDVKM. This CDR3 has 18 residues. J lost 5 bases, V lost 6 bases, and 17 bases had no gene match. CDR3 sequence: CASSSRRASGRSGETQYF. The CDR3 region has the DNA TGTGCCAGCAGCTCTCGGAGGGCTAGCGGGAGGTCTGGGGAGACCCAGTACTTC. Based on the CDR3 plus reference TRBV28 and TRBJ2-5, the full variable domain is DVKVTQSSRYLVKRTGEKVFLECVQDMDHENMFWYRQDPGLGLRLIYFSYDVKMKEKGDIPEGYSVSREKKERFSLILESASTNQTSMYLCASSSRRASGRSGETQYFGPGTRLLVL.

The chain uses TRBV9 and TRBJ1-3, with 9 bases aligning to TRBD1. Germline V gives CDR1 SGDLS, CDR2 YYNGEE. There are 16 residues in the CDR3. The V and J ends lost 3 bases and 0 bases, in that order; junction bases with no gene match: 4. The CDR3 nucleotides are TGTGCCAGCAGCGCAGACAGGGGGATCTCTGGAAACACCATATATTTT. It is translated as CASSADRGISGNTIYF. The whole variable domain, filled in from reference TRBV9 and TRBJ1-3, reads DSGVTQTPKHLITATGQRVTLRCSPRSGDLSVYWYQQSLDQGLQFLIQYYNGEERAKGNILERFSAQQFPDLHSELNLSSLELGDSALYFCASSADRGISGNTIYFGEGSWLTVV.

The V and J genes are TRBV4-2 and TRBJ2-7, with TRBD2 matching over 7 bases. The ends lost 1 base at V and 3 bases at J; junction bases unmatched: 6. Germline lookup yields CDR1 LGHNA and CDR2 YNFKEQ. CDR3 length: 15 residues. This CDR3 is CASSQAAGELYEQYF. CDR3 sequence (DNA): TGTGCCAGCAGCCAAGCGGCGGGGGAACTCTACGAGCAGTACTTC.

The chain combines TRBV30 with TRBJ1-5, with a weak D call TRBD1 (6 bases). This CDR3 has 15 amino acids. The germline V and J ends were trimmed by 0 bases and 7 bases, with 16 bases remaining between them. The germline gives CDR1 GTSNPN, CDR2 SVGIG (reference sequence). The CDR3 is CAWSVAGGWRQPQHF. The CDR3, as DNA: TGTGCCTGGAGTGTGGCCGGGGGCTGGAGGCAGCCCCAGCATTTT.

The rearrangement uses TRBV5-1 and TRBJ1-1; 7 nucleotides line up with TRBD1. The V gene end was trimmed by 0 bases and the J gene end by 4 bases; junction bases not matched to a gene: 3. Germline V gives CDR1 SGHRS, CDR2 YFSETQ. This CDR3 comprises 14 residues. Written as DNA, the CDR3 is TGCGCCAGCAGCTTGGACAGGGGATTCACTGAAGCTTTCTTT. This sequence encodes CASSLDRGFTEAFF.

The V call is TRBV12-5, the J call TRBJ2-1; TRBD2 matches 14 bases. The CDR3 length is 18 residues. Trimming removed 5 bases from V and 0 bases from J; junction bases left unmatched: 6. Germline V gives CDR1 LGHNT, CDR2 FRNRAP. The CDR3 DNA follows: TGTGCTAGTGGTGGTGGACTAGCGGGGGGACTCTCCTACAATGAGCAGTTCTTC. Translating it yields CASGGGLAGGLSYNEQFF.

This clone was recorded a few times. The rearrangement uses TRBV6-5 and TRBJ2-2; D is ambiguous. The CDR3 extends over 16 amino acids. Germline V lookup: CDR1 MNHEY, CDR2 SVGAGI. Trimming took 0 bases from V and 3 from J, leaving 11 bases between them. The CDR3: CASSYSFILDTGELFF. CDR3 in DNA: TGTGCCAGCAGTTACTCCTTCATCCTGGACACCGGGGAGCTGTTTTTT.